This passage covers 11 T cell receptor beta chains from one sample sequenced in a study of blood T cell repertoires in COVID-19 (dated by TCRdb to the early 2020s). Libraries were built with the immunoSEQ multiplex PCR assay. TCRdb holds this immuneACCESS table with in-frame rearrangements only. Some clones are missing; in checked studies, unresolved V genes explain under half, and the rest has no known cause. Here the sample has under 130,000 clones; less than 80% occur a single time. The leading ten clones occupy more than 20% of the sample. Sequencing input: peripheral blood. Source of these receptors: a man between 65 and 85 years old with active or convalescent COVID-19.

The chain couples TRBV5-6 to TRBJ1-1; the match to TRBD1 covers 10 bases. The germline V gene encodes CDR1 SGHDT and CDR2 YYEEEE. The CDR3 is 15 residues long. With 4 bases clipped from V and 3 bases from J, the junction kept 6 bases outside the gene matches. CDR3 in amino acids: CASSPDRGLDTEAFF. The CDR3 coding sequence is TGTGCCAGCAGCCCAGACAGGGGGCTTGACACTGAAGCTTTCTTT.

The V and J genes are TRBV7-6 and TRBJ1-5; 7 bases fit TRBD1. After removal of 5 bases from V and 0 bases from J, the junction contained 13 bases not matched to a gene. The germline V gene has CDR1 SGHVS and CDR2 FNYEAQ. The CDR3 contains 18 residues. CDR3 DNA: TGTGCCAGCAGCATACTACCACAGGGGACGAGTAGCAATCAGCCCCAGCATTTT. Translated, it gives CASSILPQGTSSNQPQHF.

V is TRBV5-1 and J is TRBJ2-7, with TRBD2 matching over 9 bases. Germline V lookup: CDR1 SGHRS, CDR2 YFSETQ. The CDR3 runs 17 residues. The V gene end was trimmed by 0 bases and the J gene end by 3 bases; junction bases not matched to a gene: 10. CDR3 loop: CASSLGLGAGGVYEQYF. CDR3 bases: TGCGCCAGCAGCTTGGGATTAGGAGCGGGGGGCGTCTACGAGCAGTACTTC.

The J gene is TRBJ2-7, the V gene TRBV18; the D gene is possibly TRBD2 (5 bases). Between the trimmed V and J ends, which lost 0 bases and 5 bases, there was a span of 17 bases. Germline V gene lookup returns CDR1 KGHSH and CDR2 LQKENI. The CDR3 is 16 amino acids. The CDR3 sequence is CASSPPGEGGGHEQYF. The CDR3 DNA sequence: TGTGCCAGCTCACCACCGGGAGAAGGCGGCGGCCACGAGCAGTACTTC.

The rearrangement links TRBV3-1 (or the pseudogene TRBV3-2) to TRBJ1-2, with D possibly matching TRBD1 (5 bases). Germline V gene data show CDR1 as LGHDT and CDR2 as YNNKEL (reference sequence). V was shortened by 1 base and J by 8 bases, with 14 bases between the two germline ends. The CDR3 runs to 14 residues. The CDR3 here is CASSQARREGGYTF. Here the CDR3 DNA reads TGTGCCAGCAGCCAAGCTCGCAGGGAAGGGGGCTACACCTTC.

This chain joins TRBV18 and TRBJ1-1; possible D gene TRBD1, 6 bases. Germline CDR1 and CDR2: KGHSH and LQKENI. V was pared by 4 bases and J by 0 bases, with 9 bases between. CDR3 length: 14 residues. The CDR3 DNA reads as TGTGCCAGCTCACTCGGACAGTTGAACACTGAAGCTTTCTTT. It translates to CASSLGQLNTEAFF.

This chain links TRBV7-3 with TRBJ2-5; 10 bases agree with TRBD1. The germline CDR1 and CDR2 sequences are SGHTA and FQGTGA. CDR3 size: 15 residues. Trimming at V came to 8 bases and at J to 4 bases, leaving 10 bases not matched to a gene. For the CDR3, the DNA is TGTGCCAGCGGAAGGACAGGGGGAAGTAGAGAGACCCAGTACTTC. This codes for CASGRTGGSRETQYF.

The chain has TRBV27 and TRBJ1-1; the match to TRBD1 covers 11 bases. The J segment lost 8 bases and the V segment lost 4 bases, leaving 9 bases of the junction unmatched. The germline CDR1 and CDR2 sequences are MNHEY and SMNVEV (reference sequence). The CDR3 consists of 15 residues. CDR3: CASSWDTGTGGEAFF. CDR3 DNA: TGTGCCAGCAGTTGGGATACCGGGACAGGGGGGGAAGCTTTCTTT.

The chain couples TRBV28 to TRBJ2-7; 13 nucleotides line up with TRBD2. Germline CDR1 MDHEN, CDR2 SYDVKM. The V and J ends lost 6 bases and 2 bases, in that order; junction bases with no gene match: 4. This CDR3 comprises 15 residues. The chain's CDR3 is CASSTSGRAPYEQYF. The CDR3 bases are TGTGCCAGCAGCACTAGCGGGAGGGCCCCCTACGAGCAGTACTTC. Together with reference TRBV28 and TRBJ2-7, the CDR3 gives the full variable domain: DVKVTQSSRYLVKRTGEKVFLECVQDMDHENMFWYRQDPGLGLRLIYFSYDVKMKEKGDIPEGYSVSREKKERFSLILESASTNQTSMYLCASSTSGRAPYEQYFGPGTRLTVT.

The V and J genes are TRBV21-1 and TRBJ1-2; the tabulated D call, TRBD1, remains unverified against the DNA. TRBV21-1 constitutes a pseudogene. The CDR3 is made up of 14 amino acids. Written as DNA, the CDR3 is TGTGCCAGCAGCCAAACAGGGTCTCCATGGGGCTACACCTTC. Its protein product is CASSQTGSPWGYTF.

V is TRBV27 and J is TRBJ2-1; perhaps TRBD2 as D (6 bases). The V and J ends lost 7 bases and 7 bases respectively, with 20 bases between them. The CDR3 covers 15 residues. In germline, CDR1 is MNHEY, CDR2 SMNVEV (reference sequence). The CDR3 loop reads CASTPSGTLRNEQFF. The CDR3 nucleotides are TGTGCCAGCACCCCCTCCGGGACTCTCAGAAATGAGCAGTTCTTC.